This passage covers 15 T cell receptor beta chains from one sample sequenced in a study of blood T cells in healthy people across ages. Primed by a sample-barcoded 5' primer and a J-beta primer mix, a second PCR proceeded for 7 to 11 cycles. From the 5' RACE reads, TCRdb called clonotypes with MiXCR, one entry per CDR3 protein. This table holds approximately 350,000 distinct CDR3 sequences, approximately 51% found once. Sequencing used blood. The receptor set was obtained from a man in his 60s in good health.

Remarks on this clonotype: This may be a read error, as it is one base from a much larger clone. The chain uses TRBV7-2 and TRBJ2-3; 8 bases line up with TRBD2. Germline CDR1 reads SGHTA; CDR2 reads FQGNSA. This CDR3 spans 15 amino acids. CDR3 in amino acids: CANSLSRGGVDTQYF. CDR3 DNA sequence: TGTGCCAACAGCTTATCTCGGGGGGGAGTAGATACGCAGTATTTT.

This chain joins TRBV7-2 and TRBJ1-5, with unresolved D. This CDR3 region has 13 residues. V was cut by 3 bases and J by 10 bases, with 13 bases left in between. CDR1 and CDR2 from the germline V gene are SGHTA and FQGNSA. This chain's CDR3 is CASSFGFSSPQHF. The CDR3 region has the DNA TGTGCCAGCAGCTTCGGGTTTTCGAGCCCCCAGCATTTT.

This clonotype was observed a handful of times. V is TRBV29-1 and J is TRBJ2-5, with D perhaps matching TRBD2 (6 bases). The V gene lost 6 bases and the J gene lost 3 bases, with 23 bases spanning the gap. This CDR3 is 16 amino acids long. Germline loops: CDR1 SQVTM, CDR2 ANQGSEA. The CDR3 sequence is CSVAGPGAGPKETQYF. CDR3 coding DNA: TGCAGCGTGGCCGGCCCGGGAGCGGGCCCAAAAGAGACCCAGTACTTC.

The chain is built from TRBV29-1 and TRBJ2-1; either TRBD1 or TRBD2 may supply D (5 bases each). Germline V gene data show CDR1 as SQVTM and CDR2 as ANQGSEA. V was shortened by 5 bases and J by 10 bases, with 18 bases between the two germline ends. This CDR3 is 13 amino acids long. DNA for the CDR3: TGCAGCGTTCCCGGGACCGATCTTACCGAGCAGTTCTTC. Protein: CSVPGTDLTEQFF.

This clonotype was found many times. The J gene is TRBJ2-7, the V gene TRBV7-9; perhaps TRBD2 as D (6 bases). The CDR3 is 13 residues long. Germline assignment: CDR1 SEHNR and CDR2 FQNEAQ (reference sequence). Trimming took 2 bases from V and 3 from J, leaving 8 bases between them. As DNA, the CDR3 is TGTGCCAGCAGCTTACCCGGGGGCTACGAGCAGTACTTC. As protein: CASSLPGGYEQYF.

Note on this clonotype: One end of the junction does not line up with germline, which may come from a read error. This chain connects TRBV27 to TRBJ2-7; TRBD2 is a possible D gene (6 bases). Per germline, CDR1 MNHEY and CDR2 SMNVEV (reference sequence). The CDR3 covers 15 residues. The CDR3: CASSLVSRGKGERYF. The DNA of the CDR3 is TGTGCCAGCAGTTTAGTTTCGCGGGGTAAAGGCGAGCGGTACTTC.

This clonotype showed up just a few times. The CDR3 loop is CASSFTSANGDTQYF. CDR3 in DNA: TGTGCCAGCAGTTTCACTAGCGCCAATGGGGATACGCAGTATTTT. J is TRBJ2-3 and V is TRBV28; 7 nucleotides align to TRBD2. Unmatched junction bases numbered 9, after V lost 3 bases and J lost 6 bases. This CDR3 has 15 residues. The germline V gene encodes CDR1 MDHEN and CDR2 SYDVKM.

The chain carries TRBV5-1 and TRBJ2-1; 12 nucleotides line up with TRBD2. Losses at the gene ends were 2 bases for V and 2 bases for J; bases not matched to a gene: 14. The germline V gene encodes CDR1 SGHRS and CDR2 YFSETQ. This CDR3 has 20 amino acids. The CDR3 reads CASSFTRLAGATRPYNEQFF. The DNA for the CDR3 is TGCGCCAGCAGCTTCACCCGACTAGCGGGGGCGACCCGACCCTACAATGAGCAGTTCTTC.

The count of this clonotype is one. This rearrangement joins TRBV12-3 or TRBV12-4 to TRBJ2-1, with TRBD1 matching 8 bases. This CDR3 is 16 amino acids long. The V and J ends lost 3 bases and 10 bases, in that order; junction bases with no gene match: 14. Here the CDR3 reads CASSLPRRTGHPEQFF. Here the CDR3 DNA reads TGTGCCAGCAGTTTGCCTCGTAGGACAGGGCACCCCGAGCAGTTCTTC.

The chain has TRBV7-9 and TRBJ1-1; 7 bases align to TRBD1. Trimming cost V 3 bases and J 5 bases; bases outside gene matches: 3. Germline assignment: CDR1 SEHNR and CDR2 FQNEAQ (reference sequence). CDR3 length equals 13 residues. This CDR3 reads CASSFAGGTEAFF. The CDR3 DNA reads TGTGCCAGCAGCTTTGCAGGGGGTACTGAAGCTTTCTTT.

There are a few counts of this clonotype. This sequence joins TRBV28 and TRBJ2-5; 13 bases align to TRBD2. The J call may be in error: the DNA end matches TRBJ2-7 better. This CDR3 has 18 amino acids. Germline-derived CDR1 and CDR2 are MDHEN and SYDVKM. CDR3 loop: CASSFWTSGRSFRYEQYF. The CDR3 coding sequence is TGTGCCAGCAGTTTTTGGACTAGCGGGAGAAGTTTTCGCTACGAGCAGTACTTC.

This clonotype was seen just once. The chain combines TRBV5-1 with TRBJ2-1; no definite D call. The end of the DNA fits TRBJ2-7 better, so the J call may be wrong. There are 11 residues in the CDR3. Germline V gene data show CDR1 as SGHRS and CDR2 as YFSETQ. The CDR3 DNA is TGCGCCAGCAGGGAGTACAATGAGCAGTACTTC. Amino acid sequence: CASREYNEQYF.

The J gene is TRBJ1-1, the V gene TRBV6-4; TRBD1 agrees at 8 bases. With V trimmed by 0 bases and J by 5 bases, 5 bases remained unmatched. The germline CDR1 and CDR2 sequences are MRHNA and SNTAGT. This CDR3 comprises 15 residues. This chain's CDR3 is CASSDSGRGRTEAFF. The CDR3 DNA follows: TGTGCCAGCAGTGACTCTGGCAGGGGGCGGACTGAAGCTTTCTTT.

This chain connects TRBV6-5 to TRBJ2-7; D is undetermined. TRBJ2-5 matches the DNA end more closely, so the J call is doubtful. The length of the CDR3 is 15 residues. The germline CDR1 and CDR2 sequences are MNHEY and SVGAGI. The CDR3 loop reads CASSFRDPLGETQYF. The CDR3 DNA sequence: TGTGCCAGCAGTTTTAGGGATCCCCTGGGGGAGACCCAGTACTTC.

This sequence joins TRBV7-9 and TRBJ1-2, with a weak D call TRBD1 (5 bases). The V end lost 5 bases, the J end lost 8 bases, and 15 bases lay between the germline ends. This CDR3 region has 13 residues. Germline V gene lookup returns CDR1 SEHNR and CDR2 FQNEAQ (reference sequence). The CDR3 DNA is TGTGCCAGCAGCCACGGGGGGGAACCCGGCTACACCTTC. Protein: CASSHGGEPGYTF.